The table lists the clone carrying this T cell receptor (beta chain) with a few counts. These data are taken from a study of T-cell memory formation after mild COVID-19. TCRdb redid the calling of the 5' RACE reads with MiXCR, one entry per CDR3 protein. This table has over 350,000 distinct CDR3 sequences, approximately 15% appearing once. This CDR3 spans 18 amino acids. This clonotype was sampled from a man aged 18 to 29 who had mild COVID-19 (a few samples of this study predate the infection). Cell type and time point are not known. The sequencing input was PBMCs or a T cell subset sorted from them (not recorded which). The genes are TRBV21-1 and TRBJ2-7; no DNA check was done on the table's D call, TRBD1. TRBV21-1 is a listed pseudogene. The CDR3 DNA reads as TGTGCCAGCAGCAAAGACCCGGGAGAGGATAGGAGGGGATACGAGCAGTACGTC. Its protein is CASSKDPGEDRRGYEQYV.